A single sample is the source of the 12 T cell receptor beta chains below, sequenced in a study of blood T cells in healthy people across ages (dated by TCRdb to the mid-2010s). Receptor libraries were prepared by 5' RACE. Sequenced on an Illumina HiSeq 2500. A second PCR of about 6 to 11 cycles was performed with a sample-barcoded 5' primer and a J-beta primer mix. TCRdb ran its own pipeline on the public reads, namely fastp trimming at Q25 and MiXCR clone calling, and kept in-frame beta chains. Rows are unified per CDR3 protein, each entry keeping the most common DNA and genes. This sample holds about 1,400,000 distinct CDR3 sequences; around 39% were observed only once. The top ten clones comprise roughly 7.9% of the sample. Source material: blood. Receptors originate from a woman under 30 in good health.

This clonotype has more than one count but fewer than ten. CDR3 amino acids: CASSLGAGVQETQYF. The CDR3 DNA is TGTGCCAGCAGCCTAGGGGCCGGAGTTCAAGAGACCCAGTACTTC. The V gene is TRBV6-6, the J gene TRBJ2-5; weak D call: TRBD1 (5 bases). Germline V gives CDR1 MNHNY, CDR2 SVGAGI (reference sequence). V was shortened by 6 bases and J by 2 bases, with 16 bases between the two germline ends. The CDR3 totals 15 residues.

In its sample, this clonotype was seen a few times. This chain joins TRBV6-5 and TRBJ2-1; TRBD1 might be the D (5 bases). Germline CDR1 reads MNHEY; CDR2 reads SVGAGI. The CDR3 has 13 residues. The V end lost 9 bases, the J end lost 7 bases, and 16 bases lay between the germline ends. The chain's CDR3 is CASFAAGWNEQFF. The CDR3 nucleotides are TGTGCCAGTTTTGCCGCAGGGTGGAATGAGCAGTTCTTC.

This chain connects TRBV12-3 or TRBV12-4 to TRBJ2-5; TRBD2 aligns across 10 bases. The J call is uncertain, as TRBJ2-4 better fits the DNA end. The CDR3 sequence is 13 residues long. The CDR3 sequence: CANTGLAENIQYF. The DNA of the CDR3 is TGTGCCAACACCGGACTAGCGGAAAACATTCAGTACTTC.

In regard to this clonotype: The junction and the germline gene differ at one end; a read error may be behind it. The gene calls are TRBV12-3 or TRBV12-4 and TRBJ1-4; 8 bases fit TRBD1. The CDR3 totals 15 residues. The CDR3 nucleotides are TGTGCCCGCAGTGAAACAGGGGGAACTAATGAAAAACTGTTTTTT. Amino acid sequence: CARSETGGTNEKLFF.

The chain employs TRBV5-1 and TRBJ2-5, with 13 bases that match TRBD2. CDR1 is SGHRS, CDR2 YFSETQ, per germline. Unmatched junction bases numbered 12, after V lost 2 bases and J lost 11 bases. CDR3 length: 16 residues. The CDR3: CASSLTGTSGNNEQYF. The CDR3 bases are TGCGCCAGCAGCTTAACCGGGACTAGCGGGAACAATGAGCAGTACTTC.

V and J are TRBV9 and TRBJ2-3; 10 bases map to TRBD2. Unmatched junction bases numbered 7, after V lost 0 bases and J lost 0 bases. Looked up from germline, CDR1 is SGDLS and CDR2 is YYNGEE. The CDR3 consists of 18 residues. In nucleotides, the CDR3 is TGTGCCAGCAGCGTAGGGGCACTAGCGGGGTCTAGCACAGATACGCAGTATTTT. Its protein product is CASSVGALAGSSTDTQYF.

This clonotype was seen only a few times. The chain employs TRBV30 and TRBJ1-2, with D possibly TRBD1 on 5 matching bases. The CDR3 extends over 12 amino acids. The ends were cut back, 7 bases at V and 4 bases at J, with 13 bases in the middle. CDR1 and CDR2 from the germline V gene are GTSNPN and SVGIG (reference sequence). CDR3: CASPRRGYGYTF. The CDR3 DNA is TGTGCCTCGCCAAGAAGGGGCTATGGCTACACCTTC.

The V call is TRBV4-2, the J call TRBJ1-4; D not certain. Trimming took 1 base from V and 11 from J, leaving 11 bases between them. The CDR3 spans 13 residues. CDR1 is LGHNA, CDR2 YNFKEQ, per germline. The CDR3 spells CASSQGSGRKLFF. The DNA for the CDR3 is TGTGCCAGCAGCCAAGGGTCTGGGAGGAAACTGTTTTTT.

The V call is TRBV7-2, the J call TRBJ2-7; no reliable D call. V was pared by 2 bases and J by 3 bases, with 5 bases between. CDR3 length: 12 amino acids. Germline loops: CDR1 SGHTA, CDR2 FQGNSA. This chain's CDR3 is CASSLYHYEQYF. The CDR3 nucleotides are TGTGCCAGCAGCTTATATCACTACGAGCAGTACTTC.

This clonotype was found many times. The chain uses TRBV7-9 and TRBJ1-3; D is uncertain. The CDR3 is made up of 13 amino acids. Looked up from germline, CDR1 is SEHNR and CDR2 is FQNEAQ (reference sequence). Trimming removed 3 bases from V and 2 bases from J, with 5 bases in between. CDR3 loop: CASSFFTGNTIYF. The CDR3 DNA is TGTGCCAGCAGCTTTTTTACTGGAAACACCATATATTTT.

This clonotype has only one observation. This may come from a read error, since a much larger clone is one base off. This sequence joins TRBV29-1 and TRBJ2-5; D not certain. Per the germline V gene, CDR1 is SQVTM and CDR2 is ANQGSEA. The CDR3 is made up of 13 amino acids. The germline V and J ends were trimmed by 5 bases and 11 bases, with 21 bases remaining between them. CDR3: CSVSAARYNEQYF. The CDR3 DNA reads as TGCAGCGTTAGCGCGGCGCGCTACAATGAGCAGTACTTC. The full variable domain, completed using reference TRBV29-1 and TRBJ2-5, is SAVISQKPSRDICQRGTSLTIQCQVDSQVTMMFWYRQQPGQSLTLIATANQGSEATYESGFVIDKFPISRPNLTFSTLTVSNMSPEDSSIYLCSVSAARYNEQYFGPGTRLLVL.

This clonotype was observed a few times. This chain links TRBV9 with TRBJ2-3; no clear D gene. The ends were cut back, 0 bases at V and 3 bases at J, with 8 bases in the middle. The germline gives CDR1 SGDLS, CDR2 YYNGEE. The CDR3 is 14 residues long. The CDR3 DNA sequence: TGTGCCAGCAGCGTAGGGCCGACAACAGATACGCAGTATTTT. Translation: CASSVGPTTDTQYF.